This T cell receptor beta chain was identified in a study of long-term antiretroviral therapy in people with HIV. Study-level points and caveats: ART adherence, viral resistance and therapy changes were not recorded. Although diversity increased after ART, it remained lower than in transplant donor controls. Blood collection from about 2003 to 2017 possibly occurred under older ART regimens.

CDR1 SGDLS and CDR2 YYNGEE come from the germline V gene. The CDR3 is made up of 14 amino acids. V was shortened by 0 bases and J by 3 bases, with 6 bases between the two germline ends. Run at survey level, the immunoSEQ assay was version v3.0. Sequencing was performed with immunoSEQ multiplex PCR; in TCRdb, only in-frame clones are kept and a portion is missing. The sample includes about 17,000 clones, approximately 90% of them seen just once. About this clone: Its cognate antigen is unknown.

The source is a woman aged 40 to 50 with HIV. The chain has TRBV9 and TRBJ2-2; unclear D gene. This material consisted of unsorted PBMCs, taken 0.6 years after starting antiretroviral therapy. The CDR3 here is CASSVASYTGELFF. DNA of the CDR3: TGTGCCAGCAGCGTAGCATCATACACCGGGGAGCTGTTTTTT.